A selection of T cell receptor beta chains follows, all from one sample in a study of immune heterogeneity within non-small cell lung tumors. MiXCR, run by TCRdb on the multiplex PCR reads, gives a single entry per CDR3 protein. The table lists under 4,000 distinct CDR3 sequences, over 35% of them singletons. The material sequenced was lung tumor tissue. The receptors originated from a man aged 55 to 70 with non-small cell lung cancer. Each CDR3 is given with its conserved first and last residue. A D gene is named only where the DNA matches it firmly. Size is omitted from some rows. Given values are once, few, many or a class for expanded clones.

>many|NA|TRBJ2-1|TRBV20-1
CSARASGRSDEQFF
TGCAGTGCTAGAGCCTCTGGAAGGTCCGATGAGCAGTTCTTC
>NA|NA|TRBJ1-4|TRBV4-1
CASSQVRSRDEKLFF
TGCGCCAGCAGCCAAGTTAGGTCACGGGATGAAAAACTGTTTTTT
>NA|NA|TRBJ1-1|TRBV7-8
CASSFLFMEAFF
TGTGCCAGCAGCTTTCTGTTCATGGAAGCTTTCTTT
>NA|NA|TRBJ2-1|TRBV14
CASSQDLAGEQFF
TGTGCCAGCAGCCAAGATCTAGCAGGTGAGCAGTTCTTC
>NA|NA|TRBJ1-6|TRBV11-2
CASSLYLDSNSPLHF
TGTGCCAGCAGCTTATATCTAGATTCTAATTCACCCCTCCACTTT
>NA|NA|TRBJ1-2|TRBV19
CASREGFGYTF
TGTGCCAGCCGGGAGGGATTCGGCTACACCTTC
>NA|NA|TRBJ1-5|TRBV10-2
CASSEGTRGRPQHF
TGCGCCAGCAGTGAAGGGACCCGCGGCCGACCCCAGCATTTT
>NA|NA|TRBJ1-2|TRBV6-1
CASSEAARIAGYTF
TGTGCCAGCAGTGAAGCAGCACGGATTGCAGGCTACACCTTC
>NA|NA|TRBJ2-3|TRBV29-1
CSLIDGTSTDTQYF
TGCAGCTTAATCGACGGCACTAGCACAGATACGCAGTATTTT
>NA|NA|TRBJ2-5|TRBV6-4
CPTGSAVTPPSTWETQYF
TGTCCTACCGGGTCAGCAGTGACTCCGCCCTCGACGTGGGAGACCCAGTACTTC
>NA|TRBD1|TRBJ1-2|TRBV6-2/TRBV6-3
CSSSRQGTNYVYTF
TGTTCCAGCAGCCGACAGGGGACTAACTATGTCTACACCTTC
>medium-sized|NA|TRBJ1-1|TRBV10-3
CAISRDPNTEAFF
TGTGCCATCTCCCGGGACCCCAACACTGAAGCTTTCTTT
>once|NA|TRBJ2-2|TRBV4-1
CASSQDRMRRRELFF
TGCGCCAGCAGCCAAGATCGTATGCGGAGGCGGGAGCTGTTTTTT
>NA|NA|TRBJ1-3|TRBV6-1
CASRMTGETGNTIYF
TGTGCCAGCAGGATGACAGGAGAAACTGGAAACACCATATATTTT
>medium-sized|NA|TRBJ2-2|TRBV19
CASSIDPLNTGELFF
TGTGCCAGTAGTATAGATCCACTGAACACCGGGGAGCTGTTTTTT
>NA|TRBD1|TRBJ2-7|TRBV6-1
CASSEVGQGHYEQYF
TGTGCCAGCAGTGAAGTGGGACAGGGTCACTACGAGCAGTACTTC
>medium-sized|NA|TRBJ2-7|TRBV6-1
CASSLVYEQYF
TGTGCCAGCAGCTTAGTGTACGAGCAGTACTTC
>NA|NA|TRBJ1-1|TRBV7-6
CASSRRPGTEAFF
TGTGCCAGCAGCCGCAGACCTGGGACTGAAGCTTTCTTT
>medium-sized|TRBD1|TRBJ1-2|TRBV12-3/TRBV12-4
CASSLVATGSGYGYTF
TGTGCCAGCAGTTTAGTCGCGACAGGGTCGGGCTATGGCTACACCTTC
>few|NA|TRBJ2-1|TRBV5-1
CASSLTFISYGNPSSYNEQFF
TGCGCCAGCAGCTTGACGTTTATCTCTTACGGGAACCCTAGCTCCTACAATGAGCAGTTCTTC
>few|TRBD2|TRBJ2-3|TRBV27
CASSLESGMADTQYF
TGTGCCAGCAGTTTAGAAAGCGGGATGGCGGATACGCAGTATTTT
>few|NA|TRBJ1-6|TRBV14
CASSQIGSANSPLHF
TGTGCCAGCAGCCAAATCGGGTCAGCTAATTCACCCCTCCACTTT